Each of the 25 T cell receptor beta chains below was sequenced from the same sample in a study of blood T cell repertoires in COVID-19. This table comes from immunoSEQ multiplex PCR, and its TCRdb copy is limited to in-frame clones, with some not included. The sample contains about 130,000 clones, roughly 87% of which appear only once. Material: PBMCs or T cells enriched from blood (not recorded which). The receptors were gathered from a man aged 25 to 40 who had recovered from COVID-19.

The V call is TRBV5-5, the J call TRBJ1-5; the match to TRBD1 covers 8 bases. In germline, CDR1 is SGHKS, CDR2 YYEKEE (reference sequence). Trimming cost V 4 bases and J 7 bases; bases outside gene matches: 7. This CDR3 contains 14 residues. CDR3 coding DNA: TGTGCCAGCAGCCCCGGACAGGGAGGCCAGCCCCAGCATTTT. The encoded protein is CASSPGQGGQPQHF.

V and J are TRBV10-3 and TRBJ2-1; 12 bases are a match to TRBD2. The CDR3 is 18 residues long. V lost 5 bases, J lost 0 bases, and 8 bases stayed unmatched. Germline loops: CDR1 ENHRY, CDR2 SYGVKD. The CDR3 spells CAISKTSGGVSSYNEQFF. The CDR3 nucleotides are TGTGCCATCAGTAAGACTAGCGGGGGTGTTAGCTCCTACAATGAGCAGTTCTTC.

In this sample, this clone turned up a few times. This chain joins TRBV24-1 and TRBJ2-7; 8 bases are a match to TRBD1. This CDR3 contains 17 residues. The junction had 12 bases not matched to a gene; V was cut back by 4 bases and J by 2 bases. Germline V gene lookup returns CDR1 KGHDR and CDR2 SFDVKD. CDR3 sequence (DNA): TGTGCCACCAGTGACCCCTGGGGACAGGACCTCCCCTACGAGCAGTACTTC. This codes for CATSDPWGQDLPYEQYF.

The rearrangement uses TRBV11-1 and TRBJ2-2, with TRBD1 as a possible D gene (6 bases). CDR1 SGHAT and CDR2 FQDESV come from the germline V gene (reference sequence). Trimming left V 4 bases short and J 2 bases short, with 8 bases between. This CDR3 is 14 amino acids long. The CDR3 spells CASSSDSNTGELFF. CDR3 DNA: TGTGCCAGCAGCTCGGACAGTAACACCGGGGAGCTGTTTTTT.

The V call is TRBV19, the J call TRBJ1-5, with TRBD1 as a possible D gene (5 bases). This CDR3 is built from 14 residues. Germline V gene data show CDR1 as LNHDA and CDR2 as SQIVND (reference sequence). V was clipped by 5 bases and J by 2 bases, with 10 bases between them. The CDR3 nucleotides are TGTGCCAGTAGTGAAACAGGTGGCAATCAGCCCCAGCATTTT. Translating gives CASSETGGNQPQHF.

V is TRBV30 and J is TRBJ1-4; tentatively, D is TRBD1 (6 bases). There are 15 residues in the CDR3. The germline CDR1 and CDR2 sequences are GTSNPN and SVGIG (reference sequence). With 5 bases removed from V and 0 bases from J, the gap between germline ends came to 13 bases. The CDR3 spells CAWATGSATNEKLFF. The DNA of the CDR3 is TGTGCCTGGGCTACAGGGAGCGCAACTAATGAAAAACTGTTTTTT. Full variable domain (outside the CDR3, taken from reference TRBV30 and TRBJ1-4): SQTIHQWPATLVQPVGSPLSLECTVEGTSNPNLYWYRQAAGRGLQLLFYSVGIGQISSEVPQNLSASRPQDRQFILSSKKLLLSDSGFYLCAWATGSATNEKLFFGSGTQLSVL.

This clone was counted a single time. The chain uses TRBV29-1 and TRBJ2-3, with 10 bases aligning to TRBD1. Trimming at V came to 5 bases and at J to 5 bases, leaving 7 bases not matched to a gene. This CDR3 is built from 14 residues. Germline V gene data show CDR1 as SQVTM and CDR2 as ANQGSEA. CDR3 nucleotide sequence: TGCAGCGTTAGGGGGGGACAGGGGATAGATACGCAGTATTTT. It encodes CSVRGGQGIDTQYF.

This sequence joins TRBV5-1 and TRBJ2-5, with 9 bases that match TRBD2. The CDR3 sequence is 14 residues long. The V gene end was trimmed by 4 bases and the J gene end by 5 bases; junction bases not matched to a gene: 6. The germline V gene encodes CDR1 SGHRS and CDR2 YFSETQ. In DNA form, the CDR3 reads TGCGCCAGCAGCCTTAGCGGGGGCCTTGAGACCCAGTACTTC. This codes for CASSLSGGLETQYF. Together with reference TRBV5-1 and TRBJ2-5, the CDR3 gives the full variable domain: KAGVTQTPRYLIKTRGQQVTLSCSPISGHRSVSWYQQTPGQGLQFLFEYFSETQRNKGNFPGRFSGRQFSNSRSEMNVSTLELGDSALYLCASSLSGGLETQYFGPGTRLLVL.

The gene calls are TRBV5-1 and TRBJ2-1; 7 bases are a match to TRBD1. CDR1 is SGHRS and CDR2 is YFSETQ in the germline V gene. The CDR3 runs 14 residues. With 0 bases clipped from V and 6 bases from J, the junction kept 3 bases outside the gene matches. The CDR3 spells CASSLGQGFNEQFF. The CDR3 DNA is TGCGCCAGCAGCTTGGGACAGGGATTCAATGAGCAGTTCTTC.

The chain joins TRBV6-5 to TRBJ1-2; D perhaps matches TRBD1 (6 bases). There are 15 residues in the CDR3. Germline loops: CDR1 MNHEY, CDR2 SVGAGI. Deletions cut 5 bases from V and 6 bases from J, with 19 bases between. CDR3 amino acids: CASSPNGGALHGYTF. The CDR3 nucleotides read TGTGCCAGCAGTCCTAATGGGGGGGCGCTCCATGGCTACACCTTC.

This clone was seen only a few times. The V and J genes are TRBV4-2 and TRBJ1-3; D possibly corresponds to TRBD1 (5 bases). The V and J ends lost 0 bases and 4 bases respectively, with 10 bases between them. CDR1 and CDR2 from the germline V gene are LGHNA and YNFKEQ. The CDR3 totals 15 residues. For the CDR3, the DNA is TGTGCCAGCAGCCAAGATTGGAGACAGGGAAACACCATATATTTT. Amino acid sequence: CASSQDWRQGNTIYF.

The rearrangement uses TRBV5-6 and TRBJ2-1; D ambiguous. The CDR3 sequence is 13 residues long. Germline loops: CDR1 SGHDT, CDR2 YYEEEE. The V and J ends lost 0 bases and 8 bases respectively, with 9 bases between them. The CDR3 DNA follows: TGTGCCAGCAGCTTGGCCCTCCGGGATGAGCAGTTCTTC. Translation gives CASSLALRDEQFF.

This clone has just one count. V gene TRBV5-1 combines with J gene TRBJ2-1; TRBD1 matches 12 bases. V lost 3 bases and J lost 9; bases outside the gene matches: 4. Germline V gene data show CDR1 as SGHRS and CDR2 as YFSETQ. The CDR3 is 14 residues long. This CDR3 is CASSSGQGALEQFF. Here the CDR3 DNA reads TGCGCCAGCAGCTCGGGACAGGGGGCACTTGAGCAGTTCTTC.

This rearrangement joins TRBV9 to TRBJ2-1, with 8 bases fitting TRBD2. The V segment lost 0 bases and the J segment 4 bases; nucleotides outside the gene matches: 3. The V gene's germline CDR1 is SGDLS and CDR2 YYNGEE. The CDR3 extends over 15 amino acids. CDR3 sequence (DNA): TGTGCCAGCAGCGTAGCGGGAGGGGTGTACAATGAGCAGTTCTTC. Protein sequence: CASSVAGGVYNEQFF.

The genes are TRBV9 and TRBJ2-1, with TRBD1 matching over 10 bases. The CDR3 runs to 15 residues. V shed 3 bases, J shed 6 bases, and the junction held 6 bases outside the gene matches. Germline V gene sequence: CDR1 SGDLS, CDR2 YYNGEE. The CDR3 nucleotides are TGTGCCAGCAGCGCATCCGGGACAGGGGTCAATGAGCAGTTCTTC. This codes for CASSASGTGVNEQFF.

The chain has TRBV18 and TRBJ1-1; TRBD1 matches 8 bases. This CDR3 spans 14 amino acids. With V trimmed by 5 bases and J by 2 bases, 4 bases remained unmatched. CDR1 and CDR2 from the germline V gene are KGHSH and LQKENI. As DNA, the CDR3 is TGTGCCAGCTCATCGGGACAGGATAACACTGAAGCTTTCTTT. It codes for CASSSGQDNTEAFF.

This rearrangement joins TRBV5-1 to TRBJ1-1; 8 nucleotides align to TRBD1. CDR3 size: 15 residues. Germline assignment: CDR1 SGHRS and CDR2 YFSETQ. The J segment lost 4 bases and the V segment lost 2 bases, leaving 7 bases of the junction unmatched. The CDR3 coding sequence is TGCGCCAGCAGCTTCAGCCAGGGGGCGATCACTGAAGCTTTCTTT. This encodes CASSFSQGAITEAFF.

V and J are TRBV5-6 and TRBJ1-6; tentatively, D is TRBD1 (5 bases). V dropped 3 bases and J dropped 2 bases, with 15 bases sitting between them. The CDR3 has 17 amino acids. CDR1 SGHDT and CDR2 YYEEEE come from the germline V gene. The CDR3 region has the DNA TGTGCCAGCAGCTGGGCCAGGGAATCCACCTATAATTCACCCCTCCACTTT. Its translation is CASSWARESTYNSPLHF.

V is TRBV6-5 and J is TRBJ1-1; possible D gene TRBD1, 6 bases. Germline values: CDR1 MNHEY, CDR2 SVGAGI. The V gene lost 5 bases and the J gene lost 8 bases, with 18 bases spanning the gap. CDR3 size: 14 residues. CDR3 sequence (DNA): TGTGCCAGCAGTCGAACGGACAGCAGCTTGGAAGCTTTCTTT. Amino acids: CASSRTDSSLEAFF.

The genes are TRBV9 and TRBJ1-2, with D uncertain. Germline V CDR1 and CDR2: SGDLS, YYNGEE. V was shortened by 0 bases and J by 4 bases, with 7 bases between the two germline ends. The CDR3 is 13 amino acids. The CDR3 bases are TGTGCCAGCAGCGTAGTCCACGGCTATGGCTACACCTTC. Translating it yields CASSVVHGYGYTF.

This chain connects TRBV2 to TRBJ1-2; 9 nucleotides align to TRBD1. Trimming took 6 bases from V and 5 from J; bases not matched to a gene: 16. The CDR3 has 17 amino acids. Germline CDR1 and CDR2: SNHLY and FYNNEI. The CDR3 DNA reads TGTGCCAGCAGGAGAGGGGAAAATGCCGGGACAGGGTATGGCTACACCTTC. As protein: CASRRGENAGTGYGYTF.

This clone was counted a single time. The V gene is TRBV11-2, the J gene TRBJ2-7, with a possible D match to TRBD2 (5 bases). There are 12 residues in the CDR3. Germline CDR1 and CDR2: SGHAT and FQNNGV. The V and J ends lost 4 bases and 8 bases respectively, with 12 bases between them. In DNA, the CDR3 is TGTGCCAGCAGCTACGTCGAGGGCCAGCAGTACTTC. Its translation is CASSYVEGQQYF. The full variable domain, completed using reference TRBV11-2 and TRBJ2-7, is EAGVAQSPRYKIIEKRQSVAFWCNPISGHATLYWYQQILGQGPKLLIQFQNNGVVDDSQLPKDRFSAERLKGVDSTLKIQPAKLEDSAVYLCASSYVEGQQYFGPGTRLTVT.

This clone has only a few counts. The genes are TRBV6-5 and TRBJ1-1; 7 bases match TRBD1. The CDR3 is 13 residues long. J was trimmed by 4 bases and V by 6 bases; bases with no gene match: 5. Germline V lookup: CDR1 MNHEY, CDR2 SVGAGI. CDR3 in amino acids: CASSQQGITEAFF. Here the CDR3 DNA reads TGTGCCAGCAGCCAACAGGGGATCACTGAAGCTTTCTTT.

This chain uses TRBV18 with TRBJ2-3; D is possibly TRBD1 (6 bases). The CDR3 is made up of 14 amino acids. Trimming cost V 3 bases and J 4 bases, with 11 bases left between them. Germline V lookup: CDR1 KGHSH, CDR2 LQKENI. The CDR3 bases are TGTGCCAGCTCACCGTACAGGGAGTCAGATACGCAGTATTTT. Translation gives CASSPYRESDTQYF.

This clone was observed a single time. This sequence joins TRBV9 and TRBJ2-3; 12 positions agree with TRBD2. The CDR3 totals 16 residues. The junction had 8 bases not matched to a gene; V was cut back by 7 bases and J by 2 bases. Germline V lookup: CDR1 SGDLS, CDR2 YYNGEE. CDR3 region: CASSPLAGGPTDTQYF. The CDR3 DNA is TGTGCCAGCTCCCCACTAGCGGGGGGCCCCACAGATACGCAGTATTTT.